The 23 T cell receptor beta chains below come from one sample, sequenced in a study of regulatory T cells in long-lasting Graves disease. Construction of TCR beta libraries relied on iRepertoire HTBI primers and on Arm-PCR targeting CDR3 regions. TCRdb analysed the multiplex PCR reads with MiXCR anew, one entry per CDR3 protein. Of fewer than 600,000 distinct CDR3 sequences in the sample, roughly 22% were seen once. Documented time point: persistent/refractory GD, antithyroid drugs over 5 years with positive TRAb. The authors made the TCR library using RNA they extracted from PBMCs. The sample consisted of peripheral blood mononuclear cells (PBMCs), taken when the disease was refractory, from a patient treated with antithyroid drugs. Receptor source: a female donor with Graves disease.

Details on this clonotype: This clone may be a read error of a much larger clone one base away. The J gene is TRBJ1-4, the V gene TRBV6-1, with 7 bases aligning to TRBD1. Per the germline V gene, CDR1 is MNHNS and CDR2 is SASEGT. The CDR3 is 12 amino acids. CDR3 nucleotides: TGTGCCAGCAGAAGCCAGGGGGAAAGACTGTTTTTT. Translated: CASRSQGERLFF.

This clonotype was seen a handful of times. The chain uses TRBV7-2 and TRBJ1-5, with no clear D. Trimming cost V 4 bases and J 6 bases, with 10 bases left between them. Germline loops: CDR1 SGHTA, CDR2 FQGNSA. The CDR3 consists of 13 residues. The CDR3 loop is CASSYTNRQPQHF. The CDR3 DNA reads TGTGCCAGCAGCTACACAAACCGTCAGCCCCAGCATTTT.

V and J are TRBV30 and TRBJ1-1; 8 bases map to TRBD1. The CDR3 is made up of 16 amino acids. Germline V CDR1 and CDR2: GTSNPN, SVGIG (reference sequence). The junction had 11 bases not matched to a gene; V was cut back by 4 bases and J by 1 base. The CDR3 here is CAWIAGGFRENTEAFF. The CDR3 nucleotides read TGTGCCTGGATAGCAGGGGGCTTTAGGGAGAACACTGAAGCTTTCTTT.

The chain recombines TRBV30 with TRBJ1-6; perhaps TRBD1 as D (5 bases). The germline V gene encodes CDR1 GTSNPN and CDR2 SVGIG (reference sequence). This CDR3 spans 14 amino acids. V lost 0 bases to trimming and J lost 6 bases, with 9 bases between them. CDR3 protein: CAWSVRGGNSPLHF. The CDR3 bases are TGTGCCTGGAGTGTCCGTGGGGGTAATTCACCCCTCCACTTT.

The sample holds many counts of this clonotype. This chain joins TRBV11-2 and TRBJ2-5, with 7 bases identical to TRBD1. V lost 4 bases to trimming and J lost 3 bases; unmatched junction nucleotides: 8. This CDR3 comprises 15 residues. Germline loops: CDR1 SGHAT, CDR2 FQNNGV. DNA of the CDR3: TGTGCCAGCAGCTCATACAGGGGCCCCAAAGAGACCCAGTACTTC. Its translation: CASSSYRGPKETQYF.

This clonotype was seen ten or more times. The chain has TRBV2 and TRBJ2-5; D is uncertain. CDR1 and CDR2 (germline): SNHLY, FYNNEI. The CDR3 loop spans 11 amino acids. The ends were cut back, 8 bases at V and 3 bases at J, with 7 bases in the middle. CDR3 bases: TGTGCCAGCCGGGCAGAAGAGACCCAGTACTTC. Translating it yields CASRAEETQYF.

In its sample, this clonotype was seen many times. The chain uses TRBV6-1 and TRBJ1-5; 9 positions match TRBD1. The trim removed 5 bases at V and 4 bases at J, leaving 3 bases unmatched. In germline, CDR1 is MNHNS, CDR2 SASEGT. The CDR3 is made up of 14 amino acids. The CDR3 DNA reads TGTGCCAGCAGTACTGGACAGGGGAATCAGCCCCAGCATTTT. Its translation is CASSTGQGNQPQHF.

The chain combines TRBV14 with TRBJ2-2; D uncertain. The CDR3 spans 15 residues. Germline values: CDR1 SGHDN, CDR2 FVKESK. Trimming removed 0 bases at V and 0 bases at J, with 5 bases between. The CDR3 sequence is CASSQDRTNTGELFF. The CDR3 DNA is TGTGCCAGCAGCCAAGACCGCACGAACACCGGGGAGCTGTTTTTT.

Of note for this clonotype: A much larger clone differs from this one at a single base, so this may be a read error. This chain connects TRBV28 to TRBJ2-5; tentative D call: TRBD2 (5 bases). This CDR3 comprises 16 residues. V lost 10 bases, J lost 3 bases, and 24 bases lay in between. The germline gives CDR1 MDHEN, CDR2 SYDVKM. The CDR3 sequence is CANRSRGQYQKETQYF. The CDR3 coding sequence is TGTGCCAACAGAAGCCGAGGGCAGTACCAAAAAGAGACCCAGTACTTC.

This clonotype has only a few counts. The chain employs TRBV3-1 and TRBJ1-2; D call uncertain. Trimming removed 1 base from V and 6 bases from J, with 15 bases in between. CDR3 length equals 15 residues. Germline V gene sequence: CDR1 LGHDT, CDR2 YNNKEL (reference sequence). In DNA form, the CDR3 reads TGTGCCAGCAGCCAAGGGGGAGGCTACTGGGATGGCTACACCTTC. Translation: CASSQGGGYWDGYTF.

In regard to this clonotype: A much bigger clone sits one base away, suggesting this may be a read error. The chain recombines TRBV2 with TRBJ2-2; D possibly matches TRBD1 or TRBD2 (6 bases each). This CDR3 is 15 amino acids long. Germline CDR1 SNHLY, CDR2 FYNNEI. CDR3 protein: CASSLGGFNTGELVF. The CDR3 DNA sequence: TGTGCCAGTTCATTAGGGGGGTTTAACACCGGGGAGCTGGTTTTT.

The chain has TRBV12-3 or TRBV12-4 and TRBJ1-2, with a weak D call TRBD1 (5 bases). This CDR3 has 15 residues. The germline V and J ends were trimmed by 0 bases and 3 bases, with 11 bases remaining between them. The CDR3 loop reads CASSLAQGWDYGYTF. DNA for the CDR3: TGTGCCAGCAGTTTAGCGCAGGGATGGGACTATGGCTACACCTTC.

This clonotype was detected ten times or more. The chain joins TRBV28 to TRBJ2-2; 7 nucleotides match TRBD1. The CDR3 covers 16 residues. Germline loops: CDR1 MDHEN, CDR2 SYDVKM. V was clipped by 5 bases and J by 2 bases; unmatched bases: 8. CDR3 sequence: CASSLGTVLNTGELFF. The CDR3 coding sequence is TGTGCCAGCAGTCTAGGGACAGTTCTTAACACCGGGGAGCTGTTTTTT.

A word on this clonotype: A much larger clone differs by one base, so this may be a read error. V gene TRBV12-3 or TRBV12-4 combines with J gene TRBJ1-1, with a weak D call TRBD1 (5 bases). V was cut by 8 bases and J by 6 bases, with 13 bases left in between. This CDR3 has 12 residues. CDR3 amino acids: CASGPDMSEAFF. CDR3 bases: TGTGCCAGCGGACCGGACATGTCTGAAGCTTTCTTT.

This clonotype was found many times. The rearrangement joins TRBV28 to TRBJ1-2; D unresolved. The CDR3 is 12 amino acids. Trimming left V 2 bases short and J 4 bases short, with 5 bases between. Germline V gene data show CDR1 as MDHEN and CDR2 as SYDVKM. The CDR3 reads CASSLKRYGYTF. CDR3 coding DNA: TGTGCCAGCAGTTTAAAGCGCTATGGCTACACCTTC.

This clonotype has a count of ten or more. The rearrangement uses TRBV6-1 and TRBJ2-7, with unresolved D. V shed 8 bases and J shed 6 bases, with 8 bases lying between them. The CDR3 sequence is 10 residues long. Germline assignment: CDR1 MNHNS and CDR2 SASEGT. Here the CDR3 reads CASGYPEQYF. The CDR3 region has the DNA TGTGCCAGCGGGTATCCCGAGCAGTACTTC.

This clonotype was counted at least ten times. V usage is TRBV20-1 and J usage is TRBJ2-1, with a possible D match to TRBD2 (7 bases). The CDR3 spans 15 residues. Deletions cut 3 bases from V and 10 bases from J, with 22 bases between. Germline values: CDR1 DFQATT, CDR2 SNEGSKA (reference sequence). The CDR3 DNA is TGCAGTGCTAGTCCCCCCGAGGGGGGGCAGGGGGAGCAGTTCTTC. Amino acids: CSASPPEGGQGEQFF.

The chain has TRBV30 and TRBJ2-5; D is unclear. Germline CDR1 GTSNPN, CDR2 SVGIG (reference sequence). This CDR3 has 11 residues. Trimming took off 5 bases at V and 5 bases at J, with 9 bases between the two ends. The CDR3 sequence: CAWGVGETQYF. The CDR3 DNA reads TGTGCCTGGGGGGTCGGGGAGACCCAGTACTTC.

This clonotype was seen more than once but under ten times. The chain employs TRBV6-2 or TRBV6-3 and TRBJ2-2; D not resolved. The ends were cut back, 5 bases at V and 9 bases at J, with 7 bases in the middle. The CDR3 runs to 11 residues. Germline CDR1 reads MNHEY; CDR2 reads SVGEGT. DNA for the CDR3: TGTGCCAGCAGTAGCGCTCGGGAGCTGTTTTTT. Encoded protein: CASSSARELFF.

This clonotype was counted a few times. The chain combines TRBV7-9 with TRBJ1-1; tentatively, D is TRBD1 (5 bases). Germline V gene sequence: CDR1 SEHNR, CDR2 FQNEAQ (reference sequence). The CDR3 spans 14 residues. Trimming took 2 bases from V and 8 from J, leaving 15 bases between them. The CDR3: CASSLQGDRGEAFF. CDR3 DNA: TGTGCCAGCAGCTTACAGGGCGATCGTGGGGAAGCTTTCTTT.

This clonotype was observed many times. The chain links TRBV12-3 or TRBV12-4 to TRBJ1-1, with 7 bases lining up with TRBD1. J gave up 4 bases and V 5 bases, and 10 bases lay outside the gene matches. This CDR3 has 15 amino acids. The CDR3 protein is CASSTTGAKATEAFF. For the CDR3, the DNA is TGTGCCAGCAGTACTACAGGGGCAAAGGCCACTGAAGCTTTCTTT.

The count of this clonotype is one. In this CDR3 the conserved last residue, phenylalanine or tryptophan, is missing, so a read error is likely. The chain joins TRBV7-2 to TRBJ1-2; the D gene is possibly TRBD1 (6 bases). CDR3 size: 16 residues. From germline, CDR1 is SGHTA and CDR2 FQGNSA. Trimming took off 1 base at V and 8 bases at J, with 20 bases between the two ends. The CDR3 is CASSLVPGAGEKGYTL. The CDR3 bases are TGTGCCAGCAGCTTAGTTCCCGGGGCAGGGGAAAAGGGCTACACCCTC.

V is TRBV9 and J is TRBJ2-7; 7 bases map to TRBD2. This CDR3 has 15 amino acids. CDR1 is SGDLS, CDR2 YYNGEE, per germline. V lost 0 bases, J lost 3 bases, and 6 bases stayed unmatched. The CDR3 region has the DNA TGTGCCAGCAGCGTAGTGGGGGGGGGAGGCTACGAGCAGTACTTC. Its protein is CASSVVGGGGYEQYF.